The 2 T cell receptor beta chains listed next were all sequenced from one sample in a study of cytomegalovirus exposure and HLA in healthy donors (dated by TCRdb to between 2016 and 2019). Libraries were constructed by the immunoSEQ multiplex PCR assay. The multiplex PCR relied on a mix of 60 forward primers for TCR Vbeta segments and 13 reverse primers for TCR Jbeta segments. TCRdb provides this immuneACCESS table in a form limited to in-frame rearrangements. Some clones are lacking; in checked studies, under half of them reflect an unresolved V gene, and why the rest are absent is not known. This sample holds about 150,000 clones; 75% to 85% were observed only once. The leading ten clones occupy over 6% of the sample. Specimen: PBMCs. The origin of the receptors is a man aged 30 to 45 in good health and CMV-seropositive.

The chain is built from TRBV6-1 and TRBJ2-1; maybe TRBD2 (5 bases). The CDR3 is 18 amino acids. V was pared by 4 bases and J by 1 base, with 20 bases between. CDR1 is MNHNS, CDR2 SASEGT, per germline. The CDR3 loop reads CASSAVLRTAGSYNEQFF. The CDR3, as DNA: TGTGCCAGCAGTGCGGTGCTCCGGACTGCCGGGTCCTACAATGAGCAGTTCTTC.

The rearrangement joins TRBV27 to TRBJ1-1, with 7 bases identical to TRBD1. Germline CDR1 and CDR2: MNHEY and SMNVEV (reference sequence). The CDR3 spans 14 residues. The V and J ends lost 6 bases and 6 bases, in that order; junction bases with no gene match: 10. The DNA for the CDR3 is TGTGCCAGCAGGCTAGGGGGCCACAGGTCTGAAGCTTTCTTT. It yields the protein CASRLGGHRSEAFF.